This TCR delta chain was obtained from a study of gamma-delta T cells after stem cell transplantation. This clone has just a few counts. The length of the CDR3 is 16 residues. V lost 1 base, J lost 3 bases, and 19 bases lay in between. CDR1 is NSMFDY and CDR2 is ISSIKDK in the germline V gene. TCRdb used CATT to re-call clones from the RT-PCR reads. The data contain about 2,200 delta-chain clones, 2.5% to 3.5% of them singletons. The material sequenced was gamma-delta T cells. The origin of this receptor is a human donor. It is not recorded whose cells these are; they may come from a transplant donor. This chain joins TRAV29/DV5 and TRDJ1; maybe TRDD3 (6 bases). The CDR3 DNA reads as TGTGCAGCAAGCTTCCTGGCCTGGGGAGGACCCGATAAACTCATCTTT. This translates into CAASFLAWGGPDKLIF.